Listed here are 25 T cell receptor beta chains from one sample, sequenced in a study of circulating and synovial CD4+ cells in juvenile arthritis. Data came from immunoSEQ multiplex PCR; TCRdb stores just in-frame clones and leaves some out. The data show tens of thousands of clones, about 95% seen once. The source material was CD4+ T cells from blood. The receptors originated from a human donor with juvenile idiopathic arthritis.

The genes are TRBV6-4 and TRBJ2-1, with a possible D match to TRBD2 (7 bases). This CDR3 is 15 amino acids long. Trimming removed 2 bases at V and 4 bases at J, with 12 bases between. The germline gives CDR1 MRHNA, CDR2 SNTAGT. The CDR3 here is CASSDEGGWYNEQFF. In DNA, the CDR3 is TGTGCCAGCAGTGACGAGGGGGGGTGGTACAATGAGCAGTTCTTC.

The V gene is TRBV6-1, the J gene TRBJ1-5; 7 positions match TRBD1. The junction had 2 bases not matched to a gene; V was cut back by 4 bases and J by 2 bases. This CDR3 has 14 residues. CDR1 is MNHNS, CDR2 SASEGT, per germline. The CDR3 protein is CASSGTGGNQPQHF. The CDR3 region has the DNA TGTGCCAGCAGTGGAACAGGGGGCAATCAGCCCCAGCATTTT.

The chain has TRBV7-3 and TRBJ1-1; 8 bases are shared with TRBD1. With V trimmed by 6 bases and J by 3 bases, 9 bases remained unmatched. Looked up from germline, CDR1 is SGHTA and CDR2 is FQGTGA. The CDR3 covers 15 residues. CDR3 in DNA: TGTGCCAGCAGATCACAGGGGGTCCTACACACTGAAGCTTTCTTT. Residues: CASRSQGVLHTEAFF. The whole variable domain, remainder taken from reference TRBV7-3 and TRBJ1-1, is GAGVSQTPSNKVTEKGKYVELRCDPISGHTALYWYRQSLGQGPEFLIYFQGTGAADDSGLPNDRFFAVRPEGSVSTLKIQRTERGDSAVYLCASRSQGVLHTEAFFGQGTRLTVV.

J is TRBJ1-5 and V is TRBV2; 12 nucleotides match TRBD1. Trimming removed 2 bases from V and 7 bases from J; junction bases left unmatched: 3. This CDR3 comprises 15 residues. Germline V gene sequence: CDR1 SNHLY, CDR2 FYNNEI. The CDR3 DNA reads TGTGCCAGCAGTGAACAGGGGACAGGGGGCCAGCCCCAGCATTTT. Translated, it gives CASSEQGTGGQPQHF.

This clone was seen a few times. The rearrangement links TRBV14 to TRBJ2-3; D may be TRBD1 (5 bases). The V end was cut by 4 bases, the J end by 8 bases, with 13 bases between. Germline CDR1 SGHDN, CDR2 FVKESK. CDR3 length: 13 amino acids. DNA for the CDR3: TGTGCCAGCAGCCCCTTTCAGGGCGCTACGCAGTATTTT. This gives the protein CASSPFQGATQYF.

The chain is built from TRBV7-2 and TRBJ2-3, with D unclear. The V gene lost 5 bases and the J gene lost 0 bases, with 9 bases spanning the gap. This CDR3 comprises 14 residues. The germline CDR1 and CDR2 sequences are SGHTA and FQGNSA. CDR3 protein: CASSLRVSTDTQYF. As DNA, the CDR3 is TGTGCCAGCAGCCTCCGGGTTAGCACAGATACGCAGTATTTT.

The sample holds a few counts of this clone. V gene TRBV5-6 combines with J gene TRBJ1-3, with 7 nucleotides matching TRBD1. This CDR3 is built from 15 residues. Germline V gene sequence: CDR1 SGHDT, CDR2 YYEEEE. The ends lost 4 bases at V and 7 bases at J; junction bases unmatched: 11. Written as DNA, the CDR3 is TGTGCCAGCAGCCAGGGACAGCCTCCCCCGAACACCATATATTTT. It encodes CASSQGQPPPNTIYF.

This chain's CDR3 is CASSISSDTQYF. The CDR3 nucleotides read TGTGCCAGTAGTATCTCCTCAGATACGCAGTATTTT. The chain has TRBV19 and TRBJ2-3; D is ambiguous. CDR1 and CDR2 (germline): LNHDA, SQIVND (reference sequence). Trimming took off 3 bases at V and 4 bases at J, with 5 bases between the two ends. The CDR3 has 12 amino acids.

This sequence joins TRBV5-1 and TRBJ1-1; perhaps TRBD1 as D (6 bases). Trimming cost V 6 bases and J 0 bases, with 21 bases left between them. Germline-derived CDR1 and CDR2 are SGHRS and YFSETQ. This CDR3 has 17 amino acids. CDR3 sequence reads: CASIAGGGRRMNTEAFF. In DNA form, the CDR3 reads TGCGCCAGCATTGCGGGGGGCGGTAGAAGGATGAACACTGAAGCTTTCTTT.

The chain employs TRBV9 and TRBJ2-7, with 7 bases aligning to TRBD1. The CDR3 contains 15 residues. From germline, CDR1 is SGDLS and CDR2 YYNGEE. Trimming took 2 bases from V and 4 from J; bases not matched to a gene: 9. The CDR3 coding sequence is TGTGCCAGCAGCGTCGACGGGACAGAGTATTACGAGCAGTACTTC. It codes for CASSVDGTEYYEQYF.

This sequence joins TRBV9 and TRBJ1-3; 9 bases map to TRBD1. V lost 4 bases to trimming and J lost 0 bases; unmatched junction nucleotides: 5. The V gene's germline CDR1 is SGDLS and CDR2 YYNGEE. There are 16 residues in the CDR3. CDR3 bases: TGTGCCAGCAGCTCCGGGACAGGGTACTCTGGAAACACCATATATTTT. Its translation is CASSSGTGYSGNTIYF.

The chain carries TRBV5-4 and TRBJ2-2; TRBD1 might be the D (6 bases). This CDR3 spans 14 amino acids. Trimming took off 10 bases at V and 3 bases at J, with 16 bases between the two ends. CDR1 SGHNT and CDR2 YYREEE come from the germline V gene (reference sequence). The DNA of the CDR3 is TGTGCCGGAGAGACAGGCGCCGACACCGGGGAGCTGTTTTTT. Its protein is CAGETGADTGELFF.

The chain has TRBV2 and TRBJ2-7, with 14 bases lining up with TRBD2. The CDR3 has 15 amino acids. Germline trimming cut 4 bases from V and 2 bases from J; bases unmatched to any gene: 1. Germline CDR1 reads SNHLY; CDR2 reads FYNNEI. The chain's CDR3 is CASSVGLAGAYEQYF. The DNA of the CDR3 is TGTGCCAGCAGTGTGGGACTAGCGGGGGCCTACGAGCAGTACTTC.

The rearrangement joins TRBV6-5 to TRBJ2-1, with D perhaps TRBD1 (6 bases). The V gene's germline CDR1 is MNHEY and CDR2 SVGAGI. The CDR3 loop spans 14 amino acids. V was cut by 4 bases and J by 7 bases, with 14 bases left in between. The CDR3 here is CASSSTGKGNEQFF. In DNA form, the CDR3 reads TGTGCCAGCAGTTCGACAGGAAAAGGGAATGAGCAGTTCTTC.

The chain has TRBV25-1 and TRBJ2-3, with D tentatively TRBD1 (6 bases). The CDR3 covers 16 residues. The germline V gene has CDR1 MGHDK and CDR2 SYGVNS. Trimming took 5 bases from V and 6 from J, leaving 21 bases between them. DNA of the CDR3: TGTGCCAGCAGTCGACCGGGACAACCACACGCGGATACGCAGTATTTT. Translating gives CASSRPGQPHADTQYF.

Here the CDR3 reads CASSLWAGSNQPQHF. The CDR3 DNA is TGTGCCAGCAGCTTATGGGCAGGGAGCAATCAGCCCCAGCATTTT. J is TRBJ1-5 and V is TRBV7-8, with D tentatively TRBD1 (5 bases). The germline CDR1 and CDR2 sequences are SGHVS and FQNEAQ. Trimming removed 2 bases from V and 1 base from J, with 9 bases in between. The CDR3 extends over 15 amino acids.

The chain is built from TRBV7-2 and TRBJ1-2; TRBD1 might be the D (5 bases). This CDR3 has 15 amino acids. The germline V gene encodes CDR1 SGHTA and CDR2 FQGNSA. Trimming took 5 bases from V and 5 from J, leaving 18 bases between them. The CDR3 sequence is CASSPVQGLGYGYTF. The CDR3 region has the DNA TGTGCCAGCAGCCCCGTCCAGGGACTAGGGTATGGCTACACCTTC.

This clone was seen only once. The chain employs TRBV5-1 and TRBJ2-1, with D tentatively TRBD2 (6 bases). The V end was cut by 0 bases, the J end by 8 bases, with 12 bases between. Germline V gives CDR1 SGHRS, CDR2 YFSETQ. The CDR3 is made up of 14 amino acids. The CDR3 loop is CASSLGLVSDEQFF. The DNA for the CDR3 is TGCGCCAGCAGCTTGGGACTAGTAAGCGATGAGCAGTTCTTC.

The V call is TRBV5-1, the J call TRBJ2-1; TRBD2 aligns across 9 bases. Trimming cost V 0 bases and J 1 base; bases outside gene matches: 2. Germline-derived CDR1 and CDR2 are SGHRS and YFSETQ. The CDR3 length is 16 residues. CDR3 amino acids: CASSLASGRSYNEQFF. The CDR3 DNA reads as TGCGCCAGCAGCTTGGCCAGCGGGAGGTCCTACAATGAGCAGTTCTTC.

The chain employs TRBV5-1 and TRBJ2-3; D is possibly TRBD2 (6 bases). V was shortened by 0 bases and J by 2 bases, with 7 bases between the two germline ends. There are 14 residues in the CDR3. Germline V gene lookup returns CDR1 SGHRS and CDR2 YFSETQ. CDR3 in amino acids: CASSLGRDTDTQYF. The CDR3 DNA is TGCGCCAGCAGCTTGGGGAGGGACACAGATACGCAGTATTTT.

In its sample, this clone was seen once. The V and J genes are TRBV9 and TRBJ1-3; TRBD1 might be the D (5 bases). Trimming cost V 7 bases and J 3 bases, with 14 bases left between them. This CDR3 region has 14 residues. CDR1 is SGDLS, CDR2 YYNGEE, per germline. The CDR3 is CASGDSGRGNTIYF. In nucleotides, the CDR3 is TGTGCCAGCGGGGACTCAGGACGTGGAAACACCATATATTTT.

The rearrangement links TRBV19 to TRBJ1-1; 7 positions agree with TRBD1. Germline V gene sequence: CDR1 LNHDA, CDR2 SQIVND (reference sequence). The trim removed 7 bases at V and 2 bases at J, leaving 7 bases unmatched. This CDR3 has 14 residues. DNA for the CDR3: TGTGCCAGTACCCCTGGACAGGTCAACACTGAAGCTTTCTTT. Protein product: CASTPGQVNTEAFF.

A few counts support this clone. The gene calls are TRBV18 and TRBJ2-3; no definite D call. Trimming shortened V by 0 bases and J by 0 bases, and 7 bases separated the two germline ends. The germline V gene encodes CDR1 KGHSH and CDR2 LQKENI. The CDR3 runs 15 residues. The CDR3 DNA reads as TGTGCCAGCTCACCACCCTCTACTAGCACAGATACGCAGTATTTT. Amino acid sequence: CASSPPSTSTDTQYF.

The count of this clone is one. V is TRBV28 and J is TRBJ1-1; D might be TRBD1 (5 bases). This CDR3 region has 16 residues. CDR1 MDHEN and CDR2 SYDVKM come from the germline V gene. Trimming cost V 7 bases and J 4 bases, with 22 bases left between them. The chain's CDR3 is CASTSGGVFLGTEAFF. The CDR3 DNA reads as TGTGCCAGCACCTCTGGGGGGGTCTTTTTGGGCACTGAAGCTTTCTTT.

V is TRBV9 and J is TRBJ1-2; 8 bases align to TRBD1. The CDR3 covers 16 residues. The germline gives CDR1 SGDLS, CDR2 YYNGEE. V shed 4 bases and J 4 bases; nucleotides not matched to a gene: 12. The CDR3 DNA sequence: TGTGCCAGCAGCCCAGTGGGGACAGGAGGGGGCTATGGCTACACCTTC. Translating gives CASSPVGTGGGYGYTF.